The rows below give T cell receptor beta chains drawn from one sample of a study of blood T cell repertoires in COVID-19. Assay used: immunoSEQ multiplex PCR; TCRdb lists only in-frame clones, some missing. This sample has roughly 100,000 clones, with around 82% found just once. Sequenced input: peripheral blood. These TCRs come from a man in his 60s with acute or convalescent COVID-19. Both conserved end residues are part of each CDR3. The D gene is left open where the match is weak. Size is omitted from some rows. Given values are once, few, many or a class for expanded clones.

J gene,D gene,CDR3 length,clone size,V gene,CDR3 DNA,CDR3 protein
TRBJ1-4,TRBD1,14,.,TRBV30,TGTGCCTGGAGTCCCGGGACAGGAAATGAAAAACTGTTTTTT,CAWSPGTGNEKLFF
TRBJ1-6,.,15,.,TRBV6-5,TGTGCCAGCAGAGAGATGAGCTCCTATAATTCACCCCTCCACTTT,CASREMSSYNSPLHF
TRBJ2-6,.,16,.,TRBV18,TGTGCCAGCTCACCGGACACCAGCTCTGGGGCCAACGTCCTGACTTTC,CASSPDTSSGANVLTF
TRBJ1-5,.,15,.,TRBV5-1,TGCGCCAGCAGCTTGGGGGACATAAGCAATCAGCCCCAGCATTTT,CASSLGDISNQPQHF
TRBJ2-7,TRBD1,15,once,TRBV6-5,TGTGCCAGCCGCCCGGGACAGGGGTCTTACTACGAGCAGTACTTC,CASRPGQGSYYEQYF
TRBJ2-7,.,20,.,TRBV21-1,TGTGCCAGCAGCAAATGGCCCGAGGGGACTGGACACGATCACTACTACGAGCAGTACTTC,CASSKWPEGTGHDHYYEQYF
TRBJ2-7,.,13,.,TRBV3-1/TRBV3-2,TGTGCCAGCAGCCAAGATGCCTATTACGAGCAGTACTTC,CASSQDAYYEQYF
TRBJ1-6,.,14,.,TRBV27,TGTGCCAGCAGTTTAGAACAGGGCACTTCACCCCTCCACTTT,CASSLEQGTSPLHF
TRBJ1-2,TRBD1,13,.,TRBV6-5,TGTGCCAGCAGCTACGACAGGGGATATGGCTACACCTTC,CASSYDRGYGYTF
TRBJ2-1,TRBD2,13,.,TRBV2,TGTGCCAGCCGACTGACTAGCAGCCATGAGCAGTTCTTC,CASRLTSSHEQFF
TRBJ1-5,.,13,.,TRBV7-8,TGTGCCAGCAGCTTAGCAGCCAATCAGCCCCAGCATTTT,CASSLAANQPQHF
TRBJ1-6,TRBD1,15,.,TRBV5-1,TGCGCCAGCAGCTTGGCCGGGACAGGGCGATCACCCCTCCACTTT,CASSLAGTGRSPLHF
TRBJ1-1,.,15,.,TRBV5-4,TGTGCCAGCAGTTATCCGGGGGGAGGTAACACTGAAGCTTTCTTT,CASSYPGGGNTEAFF
TRBJ1-5,.,16,.,TRBV2,TGTGCCAGCAGTGAACGGGGGGCTCTCTACAATCAGCCCCAGCATTTT,CASSERGALYNQPQHF
TRBJ1-2,.,15,.,TRBV6-2/TRBV6-3,TGTGCCAGCAGCACAGGGCCCGGCGCGATCTATGGCTACACCTTC,CASSTGPGAIYGYTF
TRBJ2-7,.,15,.,TRBV5-1,TGCGCCAGCAGCCGAGGGACACTGGGCTCCTACGAGCAGTACTTC,CASSRGTLGSYEQYF
TRBJ2-7,.,13,once,TRBV5-1,TGCGCCAGCGGACTATACGATGTCTACGAGCAGTACTTC,CASGLYDVYEQYF
TRBJ1-5,.,17,.,TRBV19,TGTGCCAGTAGCCAAGGACAGTTTAGTAGTTATGCGCGGCCCCAGCATTTT,CASSQGQFSSYARPQHF
TRBJ2-3,TRBD2,16,.,TRBV3-1/TRBV3-2,TGTGCCAGCAGCTTTACTAGCGGGAGTCCCACAGATACGCAGTATTTT,CASSFTSGSPTDTQYF
TRBJ1-1,.,15,.,TRBV27,TGTGCCAGCAGTCCGCCCTTGTCGCCTACGGCTGAAGCTTTCTTT,CASSPPLSPTAEAFF
TRBJ2-1,TRBD1,19,.,TRBV18,TGTGCCAGCTCACCGACAGGGCCTAGTTCTTCTCAACGGGGCAATGAGCAGTTCTTC,CASSPTGPSSSQRGNEQFF
TRBJ2-3,TRBD2,16,.,TRBV11-3,TGTGCCAGCAGTCTAGGAGTAAGCGGGAGTCGCGATACGCAGTATTTT,CASSLGVSGSRDTQYF
TRBJ2-4,TRBD1,19,.,TRBV7-3,TGTGCCAGCAGCTGCCGGGACAGGGGAGAAGCACTAGCCAAAAACATTCAGTACTTC,CASSCRDRGEALAKNIQYF
TRBJ2-1,TRBD2,15,.,TRBV6-5,TGTGCCAGCCACGGGGGCGGGAGGGCCACCGATGAGCAGTTCTTC,CASHGGGRATDEQFF
TRBJ1-2,.,15,.,TRBV15,TGTGCCACCAGCAGAGATTATGGGCTCAGCTATGGCTACACCTTC,CATSRDYGLSYGYTF
TRBJ1-4,.,19,.,TRBV15,TGTGCCACCAGCAGATCCCCGGGGCTACAAGGAGGGACTAATGAAAAACTGTTTTTT,CATSRSPGLQGGTNEKLFF
TRBJ2-7,.,17,few,TRBV7-9,TGTGCCAGCAGCTTACCGACGGACGGCTTGACTACCTACGAGCAGTACTTC,CASSLPTDGLTTYEQYF
TRBJ1-3,TRBD1,15,.,TRBV28,TGTGCCAGCAGTTCCGGGGACAGGTCTGGAAACACCATATATTTT,CASSSGDRSGNTIYF
TRBJ2-5,.,12,.,TRBV5-1,TGCGCCAGTAGACAGGACCAAGAGACCCAGTACTTC,CASRQDQETQYF
TRBJ2-7,TRBD2,15,.,TRBV11-3,TGTGCCAGCAGTCTTAGCGGGGGAAGCTCCTACGAGCAGTACTTC,CASSLSGGSSYEQYF
TRBJ1-5,.,13,.,TRBV11-2,TGTGCCAGCAGCTTCCGGGACAATCAGCCCCAGCATTTT,CASSFRDNQPQHF
TRBJ1-4,.,13,once,TRBV18,TGTGCCAGCTCAGGACAGAAGAATGAAAAACTGTTTTTT,CASSGQKNEKLFF
TRBJ1-4,.,14,.,TRBV28,TGTGCCAGCAGTTTCGGGGGACCCAATGAAAAACTGTTTTTT,CASSFGGPNEKLFF
TRBJ2-1,.,15,once,TRBV7-8,TGTGCCAGCAGCTTAATTCCGGGTCGTATCAATGAGCAGTTCTTC,CASSLIPGRINEQFF
TRBJ2-1,.,18,.,TRBV21-1,TGTGCCAGCAGTATCCACCAACAAAAACGGGACTCCTACAATGAGCAGTTCTTC,CASSIHQQKRDSYNEQFF
TRBJ2-1,.,17,.,TRBV6-4,TGTGCCAGCAGTGCTACTAGACTAATTAGCTCCTACAATGAGCAGTTCTTC,CASSATRLISSYNEQFF
TRBJ2-5,.,17,.,TRBV18,TGTGCCAGCTCACCACTAAGCGGAGCCAGCCCCCCGGGGACCCAGTACTTC,CASSPLSGASPPGTQYF
TRBJ2-5,.,18,.,TRBV12-1,TGTGCCAGCAGCTCATCCCACAGGAAAGGAGGGCCCCAAGAGACCCAGTACTTC,CASSSSHRKGGPQETQYF
TRBJ1-2,TRBD1,13,.,TRBV12-3/TRBV12-4,TGTGCCAGCAGCTTACAGGGGTCTTGGGGCTACACCTTC,CASSLQGSWGYTF
TRBJ1-4,.,16,.,TRBV25-1,TGTGCCAGCAGTGAATCTTACCGGGAGCTTAATGAAAAACTGTTTTTT,CASSESYRELNEKLFF
TRBJ2-1,TRBD2,14,.,TRBV6-4,TGTGCCAGCAGTGCGGCGGGGGGGCTTCATGAGCAGTTCTTC,CASSAAGGLHEQFF
TRBJ2-7,TRBD2,14,.,TRBV18,TGTGCCAGCTCACGATTGACTAGCGGGAACGAGCAGTACTTC,CASSRLTSGNEQYF
TRBJ2-3,.,17,.,TRBV7-3,TGTGCCAGCAGCTTAAGGGTCGGCGGGCCTAGCACAGATACGCAGTATTTT,CASSLRVGGPSTDTQYF
TRBJ2-5,TRBD1,15,.,TRBV9,TGTGCCGGCAGAAAGCAATCAGGGGGCTGGGAGACCCAGTACTTC,CAGRKQSGGWETQYF
TRBJ1-1,.,14,.,TRBV19,TGTGCCAGTAGTAAAGGAGACAGGCCGCTGGAAGCTTTCTTT,CASSKGDRPLEAFF
TRBJ2-7,TRBD2,11,.,TRBV19,TGTGCCACCGGGGGGGGCTACGAGCAGTACTTC,CATGGGYEQYF
TRBJ1-5,.,16,.,TRBV22-1,TGTCCTGGGAGCGGCCGGGACAGGGGAAGCAATCAGCCCCAGCATTTT,CPGSGRDRGSNQPQHF
TRBJ2-1,.,16,.,TRBV9,TGTGCCAGCAGCGTAGCCGGGGGTAACTCCTACAATGAGCAGTTCTTC,CASSVAGGNSYNEQFF